This T cell receptor beta chain is drawn from a study of T cell responses to AZD1222 COVID-19 vaccine. The V gene's germline CDR1 is SGHRS and CDR2 YFSETQ. Trimming shortened V by 0 bases and J by 4 bases, and 7 bases separated the two germline ends. This CDR3 contains 13 residues. The data were produced by immunoSEQ multiplex PCR, yet TCRdb's version contains in-frame clones alone and is incomplete. The table has 80,000 or so clones, 88% seen once. Comments on this clone: Its matching antigen is unknown.

Points from the study as a whole: Only 5 to 7 AZD1222 recipients were seropositive at baseline. Spike-specific TCR depth and breadth grew after two AZD1222 doses. Repertoire collection took place solely once the T cell response had peaked. White British ancestry dominated among donors, who included more females, and clonal diversity was possibly underestimated.

The V gene is TRBV5-1, the J gene TRBJ1-2; the D gene is possibly TRBD1 (5 bases). The material sequenced was peripheral blood, taken on day 0 of MenACWY control vaccination. The clonotype originates from an adult in good health. CDR3 in amino acids: CASSLGGGYGYTF. In DNA form, the CDR3 reads TGCGCCAGCAGCTTGGGGGGCGGCTATGGCTACACCTTC.